The TCR beta chain under discussion was sequenced for a study of shared clonotypes between healthy human individuals. Study background: The study used three CD4 naive, three CD4 memory, two CD8 naive and one CD8 memory plate per donor.

Overall study results and limits: Naive CD4 clonotypes were shared across several donors at 4% to 5%. Richness estimates generally favored naive over memory subsets.

Selected positively for CCR7 and CD45RO-negative, naive CD8 cells excluded terminally differentiated effector memory CD45RA+ cells. Nashville, Tennessee was home to all donors, who were Caucasian adults. Profiling relied on immunoSEQ multiplex PCR, and the TCRdb table lists in-frame clones only, not all of them. The data show roughly 2.1 million clones, about 92% seen once. The V end was cut by 6 bases, the J end by 2 bases, with 14 bases between. The germline V gene encodes CDR1 WSHSY and CDR2 SAAADI. The CDR3 runs 14 residues. In regard to this clone: The antigen is undetermined.

The clonotype comes from a man between 18 and 35 years old in good health. Some clones in this sample may be carry-over from other donors' samples. Sequenced input: naive CD8+ T cells from PBMCs. The chain employs TRBV10-2 and TRBJ2-7; possible D gene TRBD2, 6 bases. As DNA, the CDR3 is TGCGCCAGCAGCCCCCCGGGGGTGGCCTACGAGCAGTACTTC. Its translation is CASSPPGVAYEQYF.